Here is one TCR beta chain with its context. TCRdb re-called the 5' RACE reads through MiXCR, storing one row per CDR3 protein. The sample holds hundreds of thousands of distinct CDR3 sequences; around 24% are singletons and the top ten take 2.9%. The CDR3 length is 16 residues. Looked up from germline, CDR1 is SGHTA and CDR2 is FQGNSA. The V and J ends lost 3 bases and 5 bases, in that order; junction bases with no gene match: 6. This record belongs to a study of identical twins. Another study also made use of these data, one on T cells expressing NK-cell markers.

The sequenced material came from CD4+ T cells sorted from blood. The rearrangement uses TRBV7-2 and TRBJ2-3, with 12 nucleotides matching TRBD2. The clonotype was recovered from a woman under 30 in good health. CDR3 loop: CASSFRLAGDRDTQYF. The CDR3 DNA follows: TGTGCCAGCAGCTTTCGACTAGCGGGAGATCGAGATACGCAGTATTTT.